This T cell receptor (beta chain) was obtained from a study of blood T cell repertoires in COVID-19. Study context: Acute-phase and convalescent COVID-19 samples originated in the United States, Italy and Spain. Sources were T cells, B-cell-depleted T cells, or PBMCs; the material itself was cDNA or gDNA.

In the authors' methods: For nucleated cells, counts were estimated from reference gene primer amplification. Measured with immunoSEQ multiplex PCR; TCRdb has only the in-frame clones, and not every one. The V and J calls and clone size were taken over from that table, and D and trimming were inferred from the DNA. The data contain 150,000 to 160,000 clones, about 85% of them seen just once; the ten biggest clones take up about 2.5%. CDR1 MDHEN and CDR2 SYDVKM come from the germline V gene. With 1 base removed from V and 2 bases from J, the gap between germline ends came to 13 bases. The CDR3 extends over 16 amino acids.

Sequenced sample: peripheral blood. This TCR was sampled from a woman in her 70s with acute or convalescent COVID-19. The chain couples TRBV28 to TRBJ2-3; TRBD1 is a possible D gene (5 bases). In nucleotides, the CDR3 is TGTGCCAGCAGTTTATTGGTGGGCAGGGTCACAGATACGCAGTATTTT. This codes for CASSLLVGRVTDTQYF.